The 20 T cell receptor beta chains in this list originate from one sample, sequenced in a study of T cell repertoires in cytomegalovirus infection. Their antigens are not known. Each CDR3 protein gets one entry after TCRdb re-called the reads with MiXCR. The table shows 750,000 to 900,000 distinct CDR3 sequences, with 25% to 30% occurring only once. Sample: cultured CD8+ T cells from PBMCs, taken from culture after CMV antigen stimulation. These receptor sequences come from a human donor in good health (CMV status not recorded). Some clones in this sample may be carry-over from other donors' samples.

This clonotype has just a few counts. The chain combines TRBV7-6 with TRBJ2-6; no clear D gene. V lost 3 bases and J 11 bases, leaving 5 bases between the germline ends. From germline, CDR1 is SGHVS and CDR2 FNYEAQ. This CDR3 is built from 11 residues. For the CDR3, the DNA is TGTGCCAGCAGCTTTTCCGACGTCCTGACTTTC. It codes for CASSFSDVLTF.

This clonotype occurred many times. The V gene is TRBV19, the J gene TRBJ2-3, with 8 bases identical to TRBD1. The CDR3 loop spans 14 amino acids. The ends lost 7 bases at V and 12 bases at J; junction bases unmatched: 15. The germline CDR1 and CDR2 sequences are LNHDA and SQIVND (reference sequence). The CDR3 DNA sequence: TGTGCCAGTAATTCTTGGACAGGGTACATAATACAGTATTTT. Residues: CASNSWTGYIIQYF.

The V call is TRBV7-6, the J call TRBJ2-3, with D perhaps TRBD1 (5 bases). This CDR3 comprises 17 residues. V dropped 1 base and J dropped 2 bases, with 16 bases sitting between them. CDR1 and CDR2 (germline): SGHVS, FNYEAQ. The CDR3 DNA reads as TGTGCCAGCAGCTTAGGGGGCACTTCAGGGATCACAGATACGCAGTATTTT. This codes for CASSLGGTSGITDTQYF.

The genes are TRBV10-3 and TRBJ2-1, with 9 nucleotides matching TRBD1. Per the germline V gene, CDR1 is ENHRY and CDR2 is SYGVKD. Trimming at V came to 3 bases and at J to 6 bases, leaving 12 bases not matched to a gene. CDR3 size: 17 residues. The CDR3 loop reads CAISDKAGQGFGNEQFF. As DNA, the CDR3 is TGTGCCATCAGTGATAAGGCGGGACAGGGATTCGGCAATGAGCAGTTCTTC.

J is TRBJ1-5 and V is TRBV27, with TRBD1 matching 8 bases. J lost 6 bases, V lost 7 bases, and 20 bases had no gene match. In germline, CDR1 is MNHEY, CDR2 SMNVEV (reference sequence). This CDR3 has 18 amino acids. CDR3 sequence (DNA): TGTGCCAGCATCCAACCGGGACAGGACTTGATAGATTCTCAGCCCCAGCATTTT. Protein product: CASIQPGQDLIDSQPQHF.

This clonotype appeared a few times. The chain combines TRBV7-2 with TRBJ2-4, with 10 positions matching TRBD2. CDR1 and CDR2 (germline): SGHTA, FQGNSA. Trimming at V came to 5 bases and at J to 0 bases, leaving 7 bases not matched to a gene. The CDR3 consists of 17 residues. CDR3: CASSHRVAGGAKNIQYF. As DNA, the CDR3 is TGTGCCAGCAGCCATAGGGTAGCGGGGGGAGCCAAAAACATTCAGTACTTC.

This clonotype was seen a few times. The chain uses TRBV7-9 and TRBJ2-1, with 7 bases identical to TRBD1. With 4 bases clipped from V and 0 bases from J, the junction kept 9 bases outside the gene matches. CDR3 length: 17 amino acids. CDR1 and CDR2 (germline): SEHNR, FQNEAQ (reference sequence). This chain's CDR3 is CASSSPVDRASYNEQFF. The CDR3, as DNA: TGTGCCAGCAGCTCCCCGGTAGACAGGGCCTCCTACAATGAGCAGTTCTTC.

The rearrangement joins TRBV5-6 to TRBJ1-5, with a weak D call TRBD1 (6 bases). Germline loops: CDR1 SGHDT, CDR2 YYEEEE. This CDR3 spans 14 amino acids. V was trimmed by 3 bases and J by 7 bases, leaving 14 bases between them. CDR3 DNA: TGTGCCAGCAGCTCTTGGGGGGGGGCCCAGCCCCAGCATTTT. Translating it yields CASSSWGGAQPQHF.

J is TRBJ1-4 and V is TRBV27; D gene unclear. V lost 6 bases, J lost 7 bases, and 24 bases lay in between. CDR3 length: 17 amino acids. Germline V gene data show CDR1 as MNHEY and CDR2 as SMNVEV (reference sequence). For the CDR3, the DNA is TGTGCCAGCAGGAGAGGGTTCGATGGTGGTGGCTCTGAAAAACTGTTTTTT. This encodes CASRRGFDGGGSEKLFF.

The chain couples TRBV14 to TRBJ1-4; D may be TRBD1 (5 bases). CDR3 length: 15 amino acids. Per germline, CDR1 SGHDN and CDR2 FVKESK. V lost 4 bases, J lost 2 bases, and 11 bases lay in between. The CDR3 sequence: CASSRGTGTNEKLFF. DNA of the CDR3: TGTGCCAGCAGCCGGGGGACGGGGACTAATGAAAAACTGTTTTTT. Looking up the rest from reference TRBV14 and TRBJ1-4 gives the full variable domain: EAGVTQFPSHSVIEKGQTVTLRCDPISGHDNLYWYRRVMGKEIKFLLHFVKESKQDESGMPNNRFLAERTGGTYSTLKVQPAELEDSGVYFCASSRGTGTNEKLFFGSGTQLSVL.

This clonotype has ten or more counts. This chain connects TRBV7-8 to TRBJ2-3; TRBD2 matches at 8 bases. The CDR3 runs to 16 residues. J was trimmed by 2 bases and V by 3 bases; bases with no gene match: 7. Germline V gives CDR1 SGHVS, CDR2 FQNEAQ. CDR3 nucleotide sequence: TGTGCCAGCAGCTTGGGGACTAGTCTATACACAGATACGCAGTATTTT. Translated, it gives CASSLGTSLYTDTQYF.

This chain links TRBV28 with TRBJ2-2, with D perhaps given as TRBD1 or TRBD2 (6 bases each). Germline V lookup: CDR1 MDHEN, CDR2 SYDVKM. V gave up 8 bases and J gave up 0 bases, with 10 bases separating them. This CDR3 spans 14 amino acids. The CDR3 DNA reads as TGTGCCAGCGGGGGGCTAGCGAACACCGGGGAGCTGTTTTTT. Protein product: CASGGLANTGELFF.

This clonotype appeared a few times. The CDR3 nucleotides are TGTGCCAGCAGTTTATCTCCGACAGGGGCGGGGGAGACCCAGTACTTC. This codes for CASSLSPTGAGETQYF. This chain joins TRBV27 and TRBJ2-5; 8 nucleotides align to TRBD1. The CDR3 is made up of 16 amino acids. J lost 5 bases, V lost 0 bases, and 8 bases had no gene match. Germline values: CDR1 MNHEY, CDR2 SMNVEV (reference sequence).

J is TRBJ1-1 and V is TRBV28; no clear D gene. The CDR3 runs to 14 residues. Germline V lookup: CDR1 MDHEN, CDR2 SYDVKM. V lost 5 bases, J lost 5 bases, and 15 bases lay in between. The CDR3 protein is CASSTPLGFTEAFF. As DNA, the CDR3 is TGTGCCAGCAGTACACCTCTAGGATTTACTGAAGCTTTCTTT.

This chain connects TRBV3-1 to TRBJ2-3; D is perhaps TRBD1 (5 bases). This CDR3 spans 17 amino acids. Germline V gives CDR1 LGHDT, CDR2 YNNKEL (reference sequence). The V and J ends lost 4 bases and 6 bases respectively, with 23 bases between them. The CDR3 DNA is TGTGCCAGCAGCCCGCAACCGACGGCAGGGCTCTTGGATACGCAGTATTTT. Translated, it gives CASSPQPTAGLLDTQYF.

There are a few counts of this clonotype. V gene TRBV7-9 combines with J gene TRBJ2-1; 7 bases are a match to TRBD2. V was clipped by 5 bases and J by 0 bases; unmatched bases: 7. The germline V gene encodes CDR1 SEHNR and CDR2 FQNEAQ (reference sequence). This CDR3 spans 16 amino acids. CDR3 nucleotide sequence: TGTGCCAGCAGCCCTCTAGCGGTGAGCTCCTACAATGAGCAGTTCTTC. This translates into CASSPLAVSSYNEQFF.

This clonotype was counted ten times or more. This chain connects TRBV12-3 or TRBV12-4 to TRBJ2-3; TRBD2 is a possible D gene (6 bases). The length of the CDR3 is 13 residues. V lost 6 bases and J 4 bases, leaving 11 bases between the germline ends. The CDR3 is CASSRGGADTQYF. The CDR3 DNA reads as TGTGCCAGCAGCCGAGGAGGGGCAGATACGCAGTATTTT.

V gene TRBV2 combines with J gene TRBJ2-5, with a weak D call TRBD1 (5 bases). Trimming took 8 bases from V and 5 from J, leaving 12 bases between them. This CDR3 spans 12 amino acids. The germline gives CDR1 SNHLY, CDR2 FYNNEI. This chain's CDR3 is CASPRSGETQYF. The CDR3 DNA follows: TGTGCCAGCCCCCGCTCAGGGGAGACCCAGTACTTC.

The chain links TRBV4-3 to TRBJ1-4; D is unclear. Germline CDR1 and CDR2: LGHNA and YSLEER. The CDR3 length is 14 residues. Trimming removed 3 bases from V and 4 bases from J, with 9 bases in between. The CDR3 DNA reads as TGCGCCAGCAGCCATTCGGGGTATAATGAAAAACTGTTTTTT. Protein product: CASSHSGYNEKLFF.

The table lists this clonotype with a few counts. The chain couples TRBV10-3 to TRBJ2-5; D gene unclear. V lost 5 bases and J lost 7, with 11 bases in between. Germline CDR1 and CDR2: ENHRY and SYGVKD. The CDR3 spans 12 residues. The CDR3 sequence: CAISPLNRTQYF. Here the CDR3 DNA reads TGTGCCATCAGTCCTCTGAATCGGACCCAGTACTTC.